These 24 T cell receptor beta chains were sequenced from one sample in a study of a mutant IDH1 vaccine in newly diagnosed glioma listed by TCRdb under 2021. The method behind the library was the immunoSEQ multiplex PCR assay. TCRdb limited this immuneACCESS table to in-frame rearrangements with V and J called. A share of clones is missing; checked studies link under half to unresolved V genes, and the rest is unexplained. The sample includes 45,000 to 60,000 clones, with 85% to 90% observed a single time. The ten largest clones add up to 5% to 7% of the sample. Their antigens remain unidentified. According to the study, the label for this sample's time point signals: week 35, safety follow-up. A 20-mer mutant IDH1 peptide at 300 micrograms in Montanide made up each vaccine dose, which was injected subcutaneously together with topical imiquimod. The sequencing here drew on PBMCs, taken from a glioma patient whose treatment included an IDH1 peptide vaccine. The receptors derive from a middle-aged woman with glioma.

This chain links TRBV5-1 with TRBJ2-7; unclear D gene. V shed 1 base and J shed 5 bases, with 13 bases lying between them. The CDR3 spans 14 residues. Germline CDR1 and CDR2: SGHRS and YFSETQ. CDR3 bases: TGCGCCAGCAGCTTGCGCGTCAGAGGCAACGAGCAGTACTTC. It encodes CASSLRVRGNEQYF.

The V and J genes are TRBV2 and TRBJ2-7; D is unresolved. V was shortened by 7 bases and J by 7 bases, with 17 bases between the two germline ends. Germline values: CDR1 SNHLY, CDR2 FYNNEI. CDR3 length: 13 residues. In nucleotides, the CDR3 is TGTGCCAGCATGGCGCACGAAGGTGGGGAGCAGTACTTC. Protein: CASMAHEGGEQYF.

This chain uses TRBV18 with TRBJ2-1, with 9 nucleotides matching TRBD2. Trimming cost V 1 base and J 5 bases; bases outside gene matches: 3. The CDR3 sequence is 15 residues long. Germline CDR1 and CDR2: KGHSH and LQKENI. CDR3 nucleotides: TGTGCCAGCTCACCACGCGGGAGGGCCGACAATGAGCAGTTCTTC. Translation gives CASSPRGRADNEQFF.

The genes are TRBV6-1 and TRBJ2-7, with 14 bases aligning to TRBD2. The germline CDR1 and CDR2 sequences are MNHNS and SASEGT. The J segment lost 3 bases and the V segment lost 6 bases, leaving 1 base of the junction unmatched. The length of the CDR3 is 14 residues. The CDR3 protein is CASRGLAGDYEQYF. The CDR3 DNA follows: TGTGCCAGCAGGGGACTAGCGGGAGACTACGAGCAGTACTTC.

CDR3 region: CASSFSGTGASPLHF. CDR3 coding DNA: TGTGCCAGCAGCTTCTCCGGGACAGGGGCGTCGCCCCTCCACTTT. The chain carries TRBV5-4 and TRBJ1-6; 10 positions match TRBD1. Germline V CDR1 and CDR2: SGHNT, YYREEE (reference sequence). CDR3 length equals 15 residues. Trimming removed 2 bases from V and 13 bases from J; junction bases left unmatched: 9.

V is TRBV10-3 and J is TRBJ2-7; maybe TRBD2 (6 bases). This CDR3 region has 15 residues. V shed 3 bases and J shed 4 bases, with 16 bases lying between them. Germline V gene lookup returns CDR1 ENHRY and CDR2 SYGVKD. The CDR3 loop reads CAISDTSRALYEQYF. CDR3 in DNA: TGTGCCATCAGTGATACTAGCAGGGCCCTATACGAGCAGTACTTC.

The chain is built from TRBV10-1 and TRBJ1-6; D gene unclear. Germline V gives CDR1 WNHNN, CDR2 SYGVQD (reference sequence). This CDR3 spans 13 amino acids. The V and J ends lost 4 bases and 6 bases respectively, with 7 bases between them. This CDR3 is CASSAGSNSPLHF. The CDR3 DNA is TGCGCCAGCAGTGCAGGCAGTAATTCACCCCTCCACTTT.

The chain recombines TRBV7-9 with TRBJ2-5, with 14 bases aligning to TRBD2. The CDR3 is 16 amino acids. V was pared by 5 bases and J by 5 bases, with 7 bases of the junction left unmatched. CDR1 and CDR2 (germline): SEHNR, FQNEAQ (reference sequence). As DNA, the CDR3 is TGTGCCAGCAGCCACGGACTAGCGGGGGGCGGGGAGACCCAGTACTTC. It specifies CASSHGLAGGGETQYF.

The chain uses TRBV12-2 and TRBJ2-3; the table calls TRBD2, which could not be checked here. TRBV12-2 is classified as a pseudogene. The CDR3 consists of 16 residues. CDR3 sequence: CASRLAGLAGVVTQYF. The DNA for the CDR3 is TGTGCAAGTCGCTTAGCCGGGTTAGCGGGAGTCGTCACGCAGTATTTT.

This clone was seen only once. The chain recombines TRBV30 with TRBJ2-2; no reliable D call. The germline CDR1 and CDR2 sequences are GTSNPN and SVGIG (reference sequence). The CDR3 length is 13 residues. Deletions cut 0 bases from V and 3 bases from J, with 5 bases between. CDR3 coding DNA: TGTGCCTGGAGTGTTGCAGACACCGGGGAGCTGTTTTTT. Translation: CAWSVADTGELFF.

J is TRBJ2-5 and V is TRBV11-2; 7 bases align to TRBD1. V was clipped by 5 bases and J by 3 bases; unmatched bases: 9. Germline-derived CDR1 and CDR2 are SGHAT and FQNNGV. The CDR3 runs 15 residues. The CDR3 reads CASSNRGEGEETQYF. The CDR3 DNA is TGTGCCAGCAGCAACAGGGGAGAAGGTGAAGAGACCCAGTACTTC.

V usage is TRBV7-8 and J usage is TRBJ2-7; TRBD1 might be the D (5 bases). Germline assignment: CDR1 SGHVS and CDR2 FQNEAQ. The CDR3 totals 15 residues. Trimming removed 0 bases from V and 4 bases from J, with 13 bases in between. The CDR3: CASSLARQGRYEQYF. In DNA form, the CDR3 reads TGTGCCAGCAGCTTAGCTCGGCAGGGAAGGTACGAGCAGTACTTC.

The V and J genes are TRBV7-2 and TRBJ2-1, with 7 bases aligning to TRBD2. The CDR3 totals 16 residues. CDR1 and CDR2 from the germline V gene are SGHTA and FQGNSA. The ends lost 1 base at V and 8 bases at J; junction bases unmatched: 11. The CDR3 DNA reads as TGTGCCAGCAGCTTAGTAGTTCGGCGGGAGCGGTATGAGCAGTTCTTC. It specifies CASSLVVRRERYEQFF.

This rearrangement joins TRBV18 to TRBJ1-5; 10 bases fit TRBD1. This CDR3 has 17 residues. Germline CDR1 reads KGHSH; CDR2 reads LQKENI. Trimming took 4 bases from V and 1 from J; bases not matched to a gene: 7. The CDR3 here is CASSLRDRGRSNQPQHF. The CDR3 DNA is TGTGCCAGCTCACTCCGGGACAGGGGTCGGAGCAATCAGCCCCAGCATTTT.

This rearrangement joins TRBV2 to TRBJ1-2; no firm D call. The CDR3 extends over 15 amino acids. CDR1 is SNHLY, CDR2 FYNNEI, per germline. The V gene lost 8 bases and the J gene lost 0 bases, with 16 bases spanning the gap. Here the CDR3 reads CASAGRRSPNYGYTF. CDR3 sequence (DNA): TGTGCCAGCGCTGGCCGGAGGAGTCCTAACTATGGCTACACCTTC. Drawing the rest from reference TRBV2 and TRBJ1-2, the complete variable domain is EPEVTQTPSHQVTQMGQEVILRCVPISNHLYFYWYRQILGQKVEFLVSFYNNEISEKSEIFDDQFSVERPDGSNFTLKIRSTKLEDSAMYFCASAGRRSPNYGYTFGSGTRLTVV.

The chain couples TRBV2 to TRBJ2-7; 8 bases map to TRBD1. V shed 2 bases, J shed 4 bases, and the junction held 4 bases outside the gene matches. In germline, CDR1 is SNHLY, CDR2 FYNNEI. The CDR3 is 14 residues long. DNA of the CDR3: TGTGCCAGCAGTGAACGCAGGGGGCGGTACGAGCAGTACTTC. Translated, it gives CASSERRGRYEQYF.

The chain joins TRBV10-3 to TRBJ2-7; D not resolved. CDR1 is ENHRY, CDR2 SYGVKD, per germline. The CDR3 sequence is 13 residues long. Deletions cut 6 bases from V and 4 bases from J, with 13 bases between. CDR3 in DNA: TGTGCCATCAGGAAGGGTATTGGATACGAGCAGTACTTC. Translated: CAIRKGIGYEQYF.

CDR3 bases: TGCGCCAGCAGCTCCGGGATACAGCACGTTAATGAAAAACTGTTTTTT. It encodes CASSSGIQHVNEKLFF. The V and J genes are TRBV5-1 and TRBJ1-4; no firm D call. The CDR3 length is 16 residues. V was shortened by 3 bases and J by 4 bases, with 16 bases between the two germline ends. Germline CDR1 is SGHRS and CDR2 is YFSETQ.

V usage is TRBV9 and J usage is TRBJ1-1; the D gene is possibly TRBD1 (5 bases). The CDR3 sequence is 16 residues long. Per germline, CDR1 SGDLS and CDR2 YYNGEE. Trimming took off 0 bases at V and 4 bases at J, with 16 bases between the two ends. CDR3 amino acids: CASSVGWEGAGTEAFF. CDR3 nucleotides: TGTGCCAGCAGCGTAGGATGGGAAGGGGCGGGCACTGAAGCTTTCTTT. The full variable domain, in which reference TRBV9 and TRBJ1-1 provide the parts outside the CDR3, is DSGVTQTPKHLITATGQRVTLRCSPRSGDLSVYWYQQSLDQGLQFLIQYYNGEERAKGNILERFSAQQFPDLHSELNLSSLELGDSALYFCASSVGWEGAGTEAFFGQGTRLTVV.

In its sample, this clone was seen once. The DNA for the CDR3 is TGTGCCATCAGTAACCCGGACAGGGGCAACTATGGCTACACCTTC. It specifies CAISNPDRGNYGYTF. V and J are TRBV10-3 and TRBJ1-2, with TRBD1 matching 9 bases. Trimming took 5 bases from V and 2 from J; bases not matched to a gene: 6. The CDR3 loop spans 15 amino acids. Looked up from germline, CDR1 is ENHRY and CDR2 is SYGVKD.

This clone was picked up a small number of times. V usage is TRBV6-1 and J usage is TRBJ2-6; a possible D gene is TRBD1 (5 bases). This CDR3 spans 15 amino acids. Germline CDR1 reads MNHNS; CDR2 reads SASEGT. V was shortened by 1 base and J by 5 bases, with 9 bases between the two germline ends. The DNA of the CDR3 is TGTGCCAGCAGTGAAGGTGCAGGGAGGGCCAACGTCCTGACTTTC. As protein: CASSEGAGRANVLTF.

V usage is TRBV4-3 and J usage is TRBJ2-5, with 7 bases lining up with TRBD2. Trimming cost V 3 bases and J 3 bases; bases outside gene matches: 1. The CDR3 is made up of 13 amino acids. Germline lookup yields CDR1 LGHNA and CDR2 YSLEER. CDR3 sequence reads: CASSQGGKETQYF. The CDR3 DNA reads TGCGCCAGCAGCCAGGGGGGGAAAGAGACCCAGTACTTC.

The chain is built from TRBV20-1 and TRBJ2-1, with 7 bases aligning to TRBD2. Looked up from germline, CDR1 is DFQATT and CDR2 is SNEGSKA (reference sequence). The CDR3 runs 11 residues. The CDR3, as DNA: TGCAGCGTCACTAGCGTCGGTGAGCAGTTCTTC. This encodes CSVTSVGEQFF.

The genes are TRBV27 and TRBJ2-1; TRBD1 matches 8 bases. Trimming removed 6 bases from V and 2 bases from J; junction bases left unmatched: 0. Germline V CDR1 and CDR2: MNHEY, SMNVEV (reference sequence). The CDR3 is made up of 13 amino acids. This chain's CDR3 is CASRDRAYNEQFF. CDR3 bases: TGTGCCAGCAGGGACAGGGCCTACAATGAGCAGTTCTTC.